This TCR beta chain was found in a study of T-cell memory formation after mild COVID-19. Constant-segment primers were used for 5'RACE, and the resulting TCR alpha and TCR beta cDNA libraries carried sample barcodes and UMIs. TCRdb re-called the 5' RACE reads with MiXCR, one entry per CDR3 protein. This table holds more than 250,000 distinct CDR3 sequences, about 20% found once. J was trimmed by 6 bases and V by 5 bases; bases with no gene match: 10. The CDR3 covers 15 residues. A word on this clonotype: Its antigen is unknown.

Whole-study findings and limits: Pre-infection memory carried some responding clones, suggesting that cross-reactive memory joined. Of the contracting clones, CD4+ ones lay mainly in CM and EM, and CD8+ ones in EMRA.

Sequencing used PBMCs or a T cell subset sorted from them (not recorded which). The TCR sequence derives from a man between 18 and 35 years old who had mild COVID-19 (a few samples of this study predate the infection). Cell type and time point are not known. V usage is TRBV12-3 or TRBV12-4 and J usage is TRBJ1-5; the match to TRBD1 covers 7 bases. The chain's CDR3 is CASSIREGAFQPQHF. CDR3 sequence (DNA): TGTGCCAGCAGTATCCGAGAGGGGGCTTTTCAGCCCCAGCATTTT.